This passage covers 25 T cell receptor beta chains from one sample sequenced in a study of cytomegalovirus exposure and HLA in healthy donors. In the PCR, 60 Vbeta and 13 Jbeta primers were used. The repertoire was sequenced with immunoSEQ multiplex PCR; TCRdb's copy has only in-frame clones and lacks some. The sample holds more than 95,000 clones, about 71% seen once. Sequenced input: PBMCs. The source is a woman in her fifties or sixties in good health and CMV-seronegative.

With respect to this clone: The sample has other DNA sequences that encode this CDR3 too. The genes are TRBV20-1 and TRBJ2-1; tentative D call: TRBD1 (5 bases). CDR1 is DFQATT, CDR2 SNEGSKA, per germline (reference sequence). V was trimmed by 6 bases and J by 4 bases, leaving 7 bases between them. CDR3 size: 11 residues. The CDR3 nucleotides are TGCAGTGCACAGGAATACAATGAGCAGTTCTTC. It translates to CSAQEYNEQFF.

The chain is built from TRBV5-5 and TRBJ2-7; D uncertain. V lost 2 bases and J lost 2, with 2 bases in between. The CDR3 is 11 amino acids. From germline, CDR1 is SGHKS and CDR2 YYEKEE (reference sequence). The CDR3: CASSFTYEQYF. CDR3 coding DNA: TGTGCCAGCAGCTTTACCTACGAGCAGTACTTC.

This clone was observed a single time. V gene TRBV28 combines with J gene TRBJ2-4; D call uncertain. The germline gives CDR1 MDHEN, CDR2 SYDVKM. The CDR3 totals 15 residues. Trimming pared 7 bases from V and 8 bases from J, leaving 21 bases between. The CDR3 protein is CASTPRPLQVDIQYF. The CDR3 nucleotides read TGTGCCAGCACTCCACGTCCTCTTCAGGTGGACATTCAGTACTTC.

This clone was observed a handful of times. The chain uses TRBV7-9 and TRBJ2-5; a weak D match, TRBD1 (5 bases). The CDR3 length is 16 residues. Trimming pared 0 bases from V and 4 bases from J, leaving 15 bases between. CDR1 is SEHNR and CDR2 is FQNEAQ in the germline V gene (reference sequence). The CDR3 spells CASSLALGAAAETQYF. For the CDR3, the DNA is TGTGCCAGCAGCTTAGCGTTAGGGGCGGCCGCAGAGACCCAGTACTTC.

The rearrangement uses TRBV18 and TRBJ1-6; TRBD1 is a possible D gene (5 bases). Germline-derived CDR1 and CDR2 are KGHSH and LQKENI. V lost 1 base and J 7 bases, leaving 23 bases between the germline ends. This CDR3 spans 19 amino acids. The CDR3 region is CASSPRPGRAPIYNSPLHF. The CDR3 bases are TGTGCCAGCTCACCACGACCTGGCAGGGCACCGATCTACAATTCACCCCTCCACTTT.

The V gene is TRBV7-2, the J gene TRBJ2-2, with D tentatively TRBD1 (6 bases). CDR3 length: 16 amino acids. Germline assignment: CDR1 SGHTA and CDR2 FQGNSA. The V and J ends lost 2 bases and 5 bases respectively, with 15 bases between them. CDR3 protein: CASSLSYAGATGELFF. The CDR3 DNA reads TGTGCCAGCAGCTTATCGTACGCAGGGGCTACCGGGGAGCTGTTTTTT. The whole variable domain, filled in from reference TRBV7-2 and TRBJ2-2, reads GAGVSQSPSNKVTEKGKDVELRCDPISGHTALYWYRQSLGQGLEFLIYFQGNSAPDKSGLPSDRFSAERTGGSVSTLTIQRTQQEDSAVYLCASSLSYAGATGELFFGEGSRLTVL.

V is TRBV4-3 and J is TRBJ2-2; D is perhaps TRBD2 (5 bases). The V and J ends lost 4 bases and 4 bases respectively, with 16 bases between them. There are 16 residues in the CDR3. Germline lookup yields CDR1 LGHNA and CDR2 YSLEER. CDR3 nucleotides: TGCGCCAGCAGCCTAGTAGTGGGCGGAGGCACCGGGGAGCTGTTTTTT. Amino acid sequence: CASSLVVGGGTGELFF.

V usage is TRBV28 and J usage is TRBJ2-1; 13 positions match TRBD2. J lost 9 bases, V lost 4 bases, and 6 bases had no gene match. Germline V lookup: CDR1 MDHEN, CDR2 SYDVKM. The CDR3 contains 15 residues. The CDR3 coding sequence is TGTGCCAGCAGTTACACTAGCGGGAGGGCGAGTGAGCAGTTCTTC. Its protein product is CASSYTSGRASEQFF.

The chain uses TRBV7-6 and TRBJ2-2; 7 bases match TRBD2. CDR1 is SGHVS and CDR2 is FNYEAQ in the germline V gene. Losses at the gene ends were 2 bases for V and 7 bases for J; bases not matched to a gene: 13. The CDR3 extends over 17 amino acids. The CDR3 reads CASSLRNHAGAGGELFF. CDR3 nucleotide sequence: TGTGCCAGCAGCTTAAGGAATCACGCGGGAGCGGGCGGGGAGCTGTTTTTT.

The chain recombines TRBV5-4 with TRBJ1-1; maybe TRBD1 (5 bases). Trimming removed 0 bases at V and 4 bases at J, with 13 bases between. CDR3 length equals 15 residues. Germline CDR1 is SGHNT and CDR2 is YYREEE (reference sequence). CDR3 loop: CASSLVRGFSTEAFF. In DNA, the CDR3 is TGTGCCAGCAGCTTGGTGCGGGGGTTCAGCACTGAAGCTTTCTTT. The entire variable domain, with the rest obtained from reference TRBV5-4 and TRBJ1-1, is as follows: ETGVTQSPTHLIKTRGQQVTLRCSSQSGHNTVSWYQQALGQGPQFIFQYYREEENGRGNFPPRFSGLQFPNYSSELNVNALELDDSALYLCASSLVRGFSTEAFFGQGTRLTVV.

This clone was observed once. The chain couples TRBV6-5 to TRBJ1-1, with D uncertain. With 0 bases removed from V and 6 bases from J, the gap between germline ends came to 8 bases. The CDR3 length is 13 residues. Looked up from germline, CDR1 is MNHEY and CDR2 is SVGAGI. The CDR3 sequence: CASSYSQEAEAFF. The CDR3 region has the DNA TGTGCCAGCAGTTACTCGCAGGAGGCTGAAGCTTTCTTT.

V and J are TRBV5-5 and TRBJ2-6, with 8 bases aligning to TRBD1. Per the germline V gene, CDR1 is SGHKS and CDR2 is YYEKEE (reference sequence). V shed 0 bases, J shed 0 bases, and the junction held 5 bases outside the gene matches. The CDR3 has 18 residues. This chain's CDR3 is CASSLVGTGTSGANVLTF. The CDR3 DNA is TGTGCCAGCAGCTTGGTCGGGACAGGCACCTCTGGGGCCAACGTCCTGACTTTC.

This clone has more than one count but fewer than ten. The V gene is TRBV10-1, the J gene TRBJ2-2, with D possibly TRBD2 on 6 matching bases. V was clipped by 2 bases and J by 5 bases, with 6 bases between them. The CDR3 runs to 13 residues. CDR1 and CDR2 from the germline V gene are WNHNN and SYGVQD (reference sequence). The CDR3 sequence is CASSEGGTGELFF. The CDR3 nucleotides read TGCGCCAGCAGTGAGGGAGGGACCGGGGAGCTGTTTTTT.

This clone was counted between two and nine times. The chain couples TRBV28 to TRBJ1-4, with unresolved D. Germline CDR1 reads MDHEN; CDR2 reads SYDVKM. The CDR3 loop spans 14 amino acids. The V end was cut by 7 bases, the J end by 8 bases, with 17 bases between. Here the CDR3 DNA reads TGTGCCAGCACCTTGACTGACGAAGAGGAAAAACTGTTTTTT. This translates into CASTLTDEEEKLFF. The full variable domain, with the rest looked up from reference TRBV28 and TRBJ1-4, is DVKVTQSSRYLVKRTGEKVFLECVQDMDHENMFWYRQDPGLGLRLIYFSYDVKMKEKGDIPEGYSVSREKKERFSLILESASTNQTSMYLCASTLTDEEEKLFFGSGTQLSVL.

This clone was detected a few times. The chain uses TRBV18 and TRBJ2-6; 7 bases are shared with TRBD1. Per the germline V gene, CDR1 is KGHSH and CDR2 is LQKENI. The CDR3 sequence is 18 residues long. The V gene end was trimmed by 5 bases and the J gene end by 2 bases; junction bases not matched to a gene: 12. The CDR3 protein is CASSSNRGRLAGANVLTF. The CDR3 DNA follows: TGTGCCAGCTCATCAAACAGGGGTAGATTGGCTGGGGCCAACGTCCTGACTTTC.

This clone was seen more than once but under ten times. The chain combines TRBV30 with TRBJ2-2, with D uncertain. Trimming left V 0 bases short and J 4 bases short, with 6 bases between. CDR1 and CDR2 from the germline V gene are GTSNPN and SVGIG (reference sequence). This CDR3 is built from 13 residues. The chain's CDR3 is CAWSVGATGELFF. The CDR3 DNA follows: TGTGCCTGGAGTGTAGGAGCCACCGGGGAGCTGTTTTTT.

CDR3 sequence reads: CASSLGTAYEQYF. The CDR3 DNA reads as TGTGCCAGCAGCTTAGGTACAGCATACGAGCAGTACTTC. This sequence joins TRBV7-3 and TRBJ2-7; D unresolved. CDR3 length equals 13 residues. Trimming removed 2 bases from V and 4 bases from J, with 9 bases in between. Germline V gene data show CDR1 as SGHTA and CDR2 as FQGTGA.

This clone was detected a few times. One end of the junction fails to match germline, which may point to a read error. The chain combines TRBV18 with TRBJ2-3; 10 bases match TRBD1. Per germline, CDR1 KGHSH and CDR2 LQKENI. CDR3 length: 16 residues. The CDR3 reads CASSPQTGGGTDTQYF. The DNA for the CDR3 is TGTGCCAGCTCGCCACAGACAGGGGGCGGCACAGATACGCAGTATTTT.

This clone occurred a few times. The chain carries TRBV7-2 and TRBJ2-7; 10 nucleotides match TRBD2. CDR1 is SGHTA and CDR2 is FQGNSA in the germline V gene. CDR3 length equals 17 residues. Trimming removed 3 bases from V and 5 bases from J; junction bases left unmatched: 13. The DNA of the CDR3 is TGTGCCAGCAGCTTCAAATGGAGGGCTAGCGGGAGTCACGAGCAGTACTTC. Protein product: CASSFKWRASGSHEQYF.

This chain connects TRBV4-3 to TRBJ2-3; TRBD2 matches at 7 bases. The CDR3 loop spans 19 amino acids. CDR1 and CDR2 (germline): LGHNA, YSLEER. Trimming took 1 base from V and 2 from J; bases not matched to a gene: 15. The CDR3 coding sequence is TGCGCCAGCAGCCAAGCTTCCGAGGTAGGGGACTACAACACAGATACGCAGTATTTT. This encodes CASSQASEVGDYNTDTQYF.

This clone was counted only a few times. The chain uses TRBV6-5 and TRBJ1-2; no definite D call. The length of the CDR3 is 12 residues. CDR1 and CDR2 (germline): MNHEY, SVGAGI. Deletions cut 5 bases from V and 1 base from J, with 5 bases between. CDR3: CASSNNNYGYTF. The CDR3 bases are TGTGCCAGCAGTAACAATAACTATGGCTACACCTTC.

The chain is built from TRBV7-2 and TRBJ2-7; TRBD2 might be the D (7 bases). The CDR3 runs to 13 residues. Per the germline V gene, CDR1 is SGHTA and CDR2 is FQGNSA. V gave up 1 base and J gave up 5 bases, with 9 bases separating them. The CDR3 is CASSLGGGHEQYF. In DNA, the CDR3 is TGTGCCAGCAGCTTAGGCGGGGGCCACGAGCAGTACTTC. Together with reference TRBV7-2 and TRBJ2-7, the CDR3 gives the full variable domain: GAGVSQSPSNKVTEKGKDVELRCDPISGHTALYWYRQSLGQGLEFLIYFQGNSAPDKSGLPSDRFSAERTGGSVSTLTIQRTQQEDSAVYLCASSLGGGHEQYFGPGTRLTVT.

In nucleotides, the CDR3 is TGTGCCAGCAGTTACACCCCCCAGGGGGCGCGCGGCTACACCTTC. Protein: CASSYTPQGARGYTF. This rearrangement joins TRBV6-5 to TRBJ1-2, with 8 bases fitting TRBD1. J gave up 8 bases and V 2 bases, and 10 bases lay outside the gene matches. The CDR3 contains 15 residues. Looked up from germline, CDR1 is MNHEY and CDR2 is SVGAGI.

This chain connects TRBV9 to TRBJ2-6, with 10 positions matching TRBD2. Trimming cost V 0 bases and J 3 bases; bases outside gene matches: 18. CDR3 length: 22 residues. CDR1 is SGDLS and CDR2 is YYNGEE in the germline V gene. In DNA form, the CDR3 reads TGTGCCAGCAGCGTAGCGCCGGGGGCTAGCGGGAGCTGGGTGTTTGGGGCCAACGTCCTGACTTTC. This codes for CASSVAPGASGSWVFGANVLTF.

This chain joins TRBV5-1 and TRBJ2-3, with D unresolved. The V and J ends lost 7 bases and 5 bases respectively, with 8 bases between them. CDR1 is SGHRS, CDR2 YFSETQ, per germline. The CDR3 has 11 residues. The CDR3 DNA sequence: TGCGCCAGCCGTTGGAGAGATACGCAGTATTTT. Its protein is CASRWRDTQYF.